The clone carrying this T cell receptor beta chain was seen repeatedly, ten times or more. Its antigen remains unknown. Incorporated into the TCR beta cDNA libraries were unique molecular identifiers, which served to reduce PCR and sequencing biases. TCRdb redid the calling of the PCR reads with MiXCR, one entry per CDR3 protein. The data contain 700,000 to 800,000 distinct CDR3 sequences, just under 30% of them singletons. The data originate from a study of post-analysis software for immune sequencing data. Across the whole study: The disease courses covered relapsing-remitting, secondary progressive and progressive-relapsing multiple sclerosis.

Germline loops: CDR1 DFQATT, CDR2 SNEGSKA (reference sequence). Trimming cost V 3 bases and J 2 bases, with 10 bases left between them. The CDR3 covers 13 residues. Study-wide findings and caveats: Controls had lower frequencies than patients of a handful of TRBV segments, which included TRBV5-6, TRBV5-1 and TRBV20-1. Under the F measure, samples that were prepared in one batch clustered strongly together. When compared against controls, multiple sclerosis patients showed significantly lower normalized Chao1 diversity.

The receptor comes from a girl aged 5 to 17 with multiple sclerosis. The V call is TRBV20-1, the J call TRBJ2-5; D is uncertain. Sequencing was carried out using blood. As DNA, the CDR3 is TGCAGTGCTAGTGCCCGTAGGCAAGAGACCCAGTACTTC. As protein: CSASARRQETQYF.